Listed here is a single T cell receptor beta chain. Its antigen is unknown. The sample belongs to a study of lymphopenia after photon versus proton radiotherapy. Points from the study as a whole: In patients who died, overall survival fell as post-nadir TCR diversity dropped more. Authors raise, but do not show, better survival with proton therapy. Photon-treated patients lost naive T cells and TCR diversity; proton-treated stayed stable.

CDR1 is KGHSH, CDR2 LQKENI, per germline. The trim removed 0 bases at V and 2 bases at J, leaving 1 base unmatched. The length of the CDR3 is 16 residues. Measured with immunoSEQ multiplex PCR; TCRdb has only the in-frame clones, and not every one. The sample shows about 70,000 clones, 85% to 95% of them seen only once. The sequenced sample was peripheral blood, obtained from a patient treated with photon-based radiotherapy. The V and J genes are TRBV18 and TRBJ2-1; 10 positions agree with TRBD2. This TCR was recovered from a woman aged 40 to 50 with cholangiocarcinoma. CDR3 region: CASSPPSGGAYNEQFF. CDR3 nucleotide sequence: TGTGCCAGCTCACCACCAAGCGGGGGGGCCTACAATGAGCAGTTCTTC.